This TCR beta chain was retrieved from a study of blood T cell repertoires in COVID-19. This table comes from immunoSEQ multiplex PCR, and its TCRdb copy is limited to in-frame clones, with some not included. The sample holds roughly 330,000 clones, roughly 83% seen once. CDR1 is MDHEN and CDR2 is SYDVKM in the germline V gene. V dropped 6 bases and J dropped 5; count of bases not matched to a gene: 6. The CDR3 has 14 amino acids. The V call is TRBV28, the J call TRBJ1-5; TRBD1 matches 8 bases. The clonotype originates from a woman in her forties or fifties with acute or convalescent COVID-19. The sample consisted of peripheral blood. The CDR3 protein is CASRLSGQDQPQHF. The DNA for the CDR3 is TGTGCCAGCAGGCTATCGGGACAGGATCAGCCCCAGCATTTT.